This record looks at one T cell receptor beta chain sequence and its context. The antigen this receptor binds is unknown. No base qualities exist here, and no much larger clone lies one base off it. To prepare the library, the immunoSEQ multiplex PCR assay was applied. The multiplex PCR relied on a mix of 60 forward primers for TCR Vbeta segments and 13 reverse primers for TCR Jbeta segments. A multiplex PCR assay on genomic DNA amplified the CDR3 region of rearranged TCR beta genes. The Illumina HiSeq System was used to sequence the amplified TCR beta libraries as 87-base-pair reads. The original pipeline was this. Across the 600 to 700 repertoires, a later analysis counted roughly 77 million unique TCR beta chains, about 10 million of which were shared by at least two donors. A nearest-neighbor algorithm error-corrected the raw reads and collapsed the reads into unique sequences, merging closely related sequences to remove PCR and sequencing errors. V, D and J gene segments were assigned by aligning CDR3 sequences to IMGT reference sequences. Each retained sequence needed at least a six-nucleotide match to both a V gene segment and a J gene segment. Rearrangements were called productive when the CDR3 lacked stop codons and stayed in frame with V and J; all others were non-productive. Following IMGT convention, CDR3 was defined as the stretch from the second conserved V-encoded cysteine up to the conserved J-encoded phenylalanine. Sequences without an unambiguous match to a single V gene segment were excluded from the earlier analysis of about 600 of the donors. An earlier analysis of some 610 of the donors called V segments functional above 56.7% productive rearrangements and segregating when the between-donor standard deviation exceeded 5%. A statistical classification framework was built for diagnosing cytomegalovirus status from the catalog of TCR beta chain sequences. A later analysis assigned V and J genes by comparing TCR nucleotide sequences with IMGT/GENE-DB human TR gene sequences. Using the TCRdist pipeline, a later analysis assigned CDR3 sequences along with most-parsimonious VDJ recombination scenarios. A later analysis defined each TCR beta chain by its CDR3 amino acid sequence plus V-gene family, and excluded reads lacking a unique V-gene family. As a way to deal with suspected cross-contamination and a sequencing artifact, a later analysis dropped under 600 nucleotide sequences that were highly shared and had low generation probability. In a later analysis, a clonal expansion index for each public chain was calculated from normalized within-repertoire ranks of inferred template counts. In a later analysis, generation probabilities were computed using a VDJ recombination model fitted to out-of-frame rearrangements, and the results were checked against IGoR. In a later analysis, hypergeometric tests were used to score TCR-TCR, TCR-HLA and TCR-CMV co-occurrence, with a repertoire-size bias correction applied to TCR pairs. A later analysis estimated false discovery rates by permuting HLA or CMV assignments 20 times. In a later analysis, co-occurring TCRs were grouped using DBSCAN, and TCRdist sequence similarity was added for clustering within HLA-allele-positive subsets. Repertoires with fewer than 30,000 or more than 120,000 public chains, plus five repertoires with anomalous nucleotide sharing, were excluded from co-occurrence clustering. The table was pulled from immuneACCESS by TCRdb, which kept in-frame rearrangements only. Such tables lose some clones; where checked, under half of the loss comes from unresolved V genes, and the rest has no known cause. V and J calls and clone size are as listed in that table; D and trimming were resolved from the DNA. The sample yields roughly 150,000 clones; 84% were counted once. The leading ten clones occupy under 1.1% of the sample.

The cohort comprised 666 healthy bone marrow donors. All cohort members were sampled while nominally healthy, although unrecorded immune exposures were likely present. The donor was CMV seronegative and was included in the group of several hundred seronegative cohort members. Every donor gave a peripheral blood sample, and the peripheral blood mononuclear cells from that sample were used for TCR beta sequencing. The Qiagen DNeasy Blood Extraction Kit was used to extract genomic DNA from the blood cell samples. The sample originates from a study of cytomegalovirus exposure and HLA in healthy donors (dated by TCRdb to the late 2010s). Background for the entire study: According to an earlier analysis of 587 of the donors, about 170 million T cells yielded over 90 million unique TCR beta sequences and 276 Gb of sequence data. Genome-wide SNP genotypes for about 65% of the roughly 670 donors were used in a later genetic analysis, which treated that subset as a discovery cohort. About 280 gigabases of sequencing data and tens of millions of unique TCR sequences were included in an early release covering roughly 700 HLA-typed donors. The number of typed donors differed by locus: 629-630 for A, B, C, DRB1 and DQB1; approximately 520 for DQA1; some 590 for DPA1; and some 450 for DPB1. Among the roughly 400 genotyped donors, approximately 77% belonged to the genetic ancestry cluster associated with self-reported Caucasian donors. On average, roughly 250,000 unique TCR beta nucleotide sequences were sequenced per donor among a few hundred genotyped donors of the cohort, with roughly 20% of those sequences being non-productive. To predict cytomegalovirus infection status, the study brought together high-throughput TCR immunosequencing, statistical association of individual TCRs with disease status, and machine learning. The study profiled the T cell repertoires of 550 to 700 subjects by immunosequencing and related them to cytomegalovirus serostatus. Class I and class II HLA loci were covered by the typing at four-digit resolution. To decide whether each TCR beta V gene segment behaved as functional or pseudogenic, an earlier analysis of fewer than 750 of the donors relied on high-throughput TCR beta sequencing. Donor age, sex, ethnicity and CMV serostatus were compiled together with the repertoire data. All discovery cohort repertoires had been generated using a single sequencing platform. The study was designed to test whether signatures of past pathogen exposure could be identified by cataloging public T cell receptors. Several DR-DQ haplotypes were treated as single units for association and clustering because of strong linkage in the cohort. Along with the roughly 700-subject first cohort, a separate validation cohort of around 110 different subjects was used. In the later analysis, no new phenotypic data were used to find candidate immune exposures; instead, reliance was placed on TCR beta sequences and their occurrence across donors. To study patterns of TCR occurrence, a later analysis re-analyzed previously published TCR beta repertoires from 500 to 850 donors and added high-resolution HLA genotyping.

Study-wide conclusions, independent of this receptor: For the cohort, immune exposure information was limited to CMV serostatus. A further reported finding was that TCR beta sequences accurately predicted the HLA-A and HLA-B alleles for most subjects in the first cohort. A later analysis found that HLA-associated TCR beta chains were more clonally expanded and had lower generation probabilities than equally common non-associated chains. The study gave a list of more than 150 TCR beta chains associated with cytomegalovirus. Because HLA typing was unavailable for some donors at each locus, only the typed subset was used in association tests. Presence/absence analyses assumed roughly uniform sequencing depth across donors, an assumption that may not hold. According to the authors, the approach could potentially be generalized to other disease states and immunological phenotypes. In both the original and validation cohorts, the classifier was reported to diagnose cytomegalovirus status with high specificity and sensitivity. In this cohort, only TCR beta chains were sequenced, and detectable features were limited by the absence of alpha or paired-chain data. In a later analysis, several top co-occurrence clusters were reported to appear linked to parvovirus B19, influenza, CMV and Epstein-Barr virus. Because counts were too low, around 17 rarely observed V segments, including chromosome 9 orphons, were left out of the earlier analysis of approximately 500 of the donors. A cluster of highly shared sequence variants was judged likely to be a technical artifact of the sequencing pipeline. A later genetic analysis associated a missense DCLRE1C variant with V-gene and J-gene trimming of TCR beta chains, and an independent cohort replicated the association. Most CMV-associated TCR beta chains appeared to be HLA-restricted in a later analysis, and the HLA associations seemed to be driven largely by CMV exposure. In an earlier analysis of about 600 of the donors, most TCR beta V segments appeared in productive rearrangements about 87% or about 30% of the time, broadly matching IMGT annotations. Linkage disequilibrium might explain the correlated functional status among segregating V segments, but an unknown experimental factor could not be ruled out. In a later analysis, TCR association rates were found to vary across HLA loci, with the most associated TCRs seen for DRB1 alleles and the fewest for HLA-C alleles. In vitro tests confirmed that three of the cytomegalovirus-associated TCR beta chains recognize cytomegalovirus antigens. In a later analysis, around 17,000 TCR beta sequences were associated with specific HLA alleles at a false discovery rate of 0.05. When HLA alleles, especially DR and DQ, strongly co-occurred, attributing TCR associations to individual alleles was difficult. Compared with the approximately 710-donor mean, donors in an Asian-associated ancestry cluster had fewer N-insertions in productive TCRs, according to a later genetic analysis. Most TCR sequences were seen in very few donors, while some public TCRs were found in many individuals.

Sequenced material: PBMCs. The sequence came from a man younger than 40 in good health and CMV-seronegative.

The nucleotide sequence reads TGTGCCAGCAGCTTAGCCCCGGGAGAAGGGAATGAGCAGTTCTTC. This is translated as CASSLAPGEGNEQFF. The V gene is TRBV7-6 and the J gene is TRBJ2-1; 6 matching bases give a weak D call of TRBD2. V is clipped by 0 bases and J by 7 bases, and the sequence between their germline boundaries is 13 bases long. Spanning cysteine to phenylalanine, the CDR3 consists of 15 amino acids. The read is trimmed to its CDR3 DNA, 45 bases read in frame from base 1. The germline V gene supplies CDR1 SGHVS and CDR2 FNYEAQ.